This T cell receptor beta chain was retrieved from a study of lymphopenia after photon versus proton radiotherapy. In the case of this clone: Its antigen remains unknown.

Overall study findings and caveats: Proton therapy kept repertoires fairly stable, unlike photons, which gained effector/memory cells.

This CDR3 is built from 12 residues. In germline, CDR1 is MNHNY, CDR2 SVGAGI (reference sequence). Trimming removed 7 bases at V and 3 bases at J, with 10 bases between. The data were produced by immunoSEQ multiplex PCR, yet TCRdb's version contains in-frame clones alone and is incomplete. The table lists around 23,000 clones, over 90% of them singletons, with 7.5% to 9.5% in the top ten. The source material was peripheral blood, sampled from a patient treated with proton-based radiotherapy. This receptor was taken from a woman in her seventies with pancreatic cancer. Some clones in this sample may be carry-over from other donors' samples. The chain uses TRBV6-6 and TRBJ2-7; no firm D call. The CDR3 protein is CASMTVNYEQYF. CDR3 sequence (DNA): TGTGCCAGCATGACTGTCAACTACGAGCAGTACTTC.